This is a list of T cell receptor beta chains from one sample in a study of brain T cells in children with intractable seizures. The data were produced by immunoSEQ multiplex PCR, yet TCRdb's version contains in-frame clones alone and is incomplete. This table has 110,000 or so clones, 94% appearing once. The material sequenced was peripheral blood, taken at surgery. All receptors come from a boy younger than two with hemimegalencephaly and intractable seizures. Each CDR3 is given with its conserved first and last residue. The D gene is left open where the match is weak. A row's size may be missing; if present it is once, few, many or a size class.

v_call: TRBV6-2/TRBV6-3; j_call: TRBJ2-3; d_call: -; clone_size: -; cdr3_nt: TGTGCCAGCAGTTACTGGGGGAAAGGGGCCTTCACAGATACGCAGTATTTT; cdr3_aa: CASSYWGKGAFTDTQYF
v_call: TRBV9; j_call: TRBJ2-1; d_call: TRBD2; clone_size: -; cdr3_nt: TGTGCCAGCAGCGCTTCGGGAGGCAATGAGCAGTTCTTC; cdr3_aa: CASSASGGNEQFF
v_call: TRBV19; j_call: TRBJ1-1; d_call: -; clone_size: -; cdr3_nt: TGTGCCAGTACCTTCCTAGGGACCACTGAAGCTTTCTTT; cdr3_aa: CASTFLGTTEAFF
v_call: TRBV10-2; j_call: TRBJ2-1; d_call: TRBD2; clone_size: -; cdr3_nt: TGCGCCACCCGGGGGGAGGCTGTTGAGCAGTTCTTC; cdr3_aa: CATRGEAVEQFF
v_call: TRBV2; j_call: TRBJ2-3; d_call: -; clone_size: -; cdr3_nt: TGTGCCAGCAGTGATGAGGGCGGCAGGGGTACGCAGTATTTT; cdr3_aa: CASSDEGGRGTQYF
v_call: TRBV6-6; j_call: TRBJ2-3; d_call: -; clone_size: -; cdr3_nt: TGTGCCAGCAGTTACTCGACGGGGACGGGCACAGATACGCAGTATTTT; cdr3_aa: CASSYSTGTGTDTQYF
v_call: TRBV6-5; j_call: TRBJ1-6; d_call: -; clone_size: once; cdr3_nt: TGTGCCAGCAGTTACCTCCGGGCCCAGAATTCACCCCTCCACTTT; cdr3_aa: CASSYLRAQNSPLHF
v_call: TRBV7-9; j_call: TRBJ2-1; d_call: -; clone_size: -; cdr3_nt: TGTGCCAGCAGCTTAGGGGACCGTAACAATGAGCAGTTCTTC; cdr3_aa: CASSLGDRNNEQFF
v_call: TRBV28; j_call: TRBJ2-2; d_call: -; clone_size: -; cdr3_nt: TGTGCCAGCAGTTTATTCCTGGGGGACACCGGGGAGCTGTTTTTT; cdr3_aa: CASSLFLGDTGELFF
v_call: TRBV28; j_call: TRBJ1-2; d_call: -; clone_size: once; cdr3_nt: TGTGCCAGCAGTTTAGTTGGGGCAGGGGTGGGCTACACCTTC; cdr3_aa: CASSLVGAGVGYTF
v_call: TRBV28; j_call: TRBJ2-1; d_call: -; clone_size: -; cdr3_nt: TGTGCCAGCAGGTCTAGCAACGATGAGCAGTTCTTC; cdr3_aa: CASRSSNDEQFF
v_call: TRBV7-9; j_call: TRBJ2-7; d_call: -; clone_size: -; cdr3_nt: TGTGCCAGCAGCCCCACTCAGGGGAAGGGGACCTACGAGCAGTACTTC; cdr3_aa: CASSPTQGKGTYEQYF
v_call: TRBV5-1; j_call: TRBJ2-3; d_call: -; clone_size: -; cdr3_nt: TGCGCCAGCAGACAGACGACCGCCTTCCGCACAGATACGCAGTATTTT; cdr3_aa: CASRQTTAFRTDTQYF
v_call: TRBV27; j_call: TRBJ2-3; d_call: TRBD1; clone_size: -; cdr3_nt: TGTGCCAGCAGTACCGGACAGGGGGCGGGGGTGACAGATACGCAGTATTTT; cdr3_aa: CASSTGQGAGVTDTQYF
v_call: TRBV28; j_call: TRBJ1-2; d_call: -; clone_size: -; cdr3_nt: TGTGCCAGCAGTTTTCCCGGCGTCTATGGCTACACCTTC; cdr3_aa: CASSFPGVYGYTF
v_call: TRBV30; j_call: TRBJ2-7; d_call: -; clone_size: -; cdr3_nt: TGTGCCTGGAGTGCCAGGACAACAGACTACGAGCAGTACTTC; cdr3_aa: CAWSARTTDYEQYF
v_call: TRBV11-2; j_call: TRBJ1-2; d_call: TRBD1; clone_size: once; cdr3_nt: TGTGCCAGCAGCTTAGATGGGGGACAGGGGATAAACTATGGCTACACCTTC; cdr3_aa: CASSLDGGQGINYGYTF
v_call: TRBV7-9; j_call: TRBJ2-7; d_call: -; clone_size: -; cdr3_nt: TGTGCCAGCAGCCCGGAGGGGCACGAGCAGTACTTC; cdr3_aa: CASSPEGHEQYF
v_call: TRBV7-8; j_call: TRBJ2-2; d_call: TRBD1; clone_size: -; cdr3_nt: TGTGCCAGCAGCTGGGACAGGGCCCGTACCGGGGAGCTGTTTTTT; cdr3_aa: CASSWDRARTGELFF
v_call: TRBV29-1; j_call: TRBJ2-3; d_call: -; clone_size: -; cdr3_nt: TGCAGCGTTGCTTACAAAAGCACAGATACGCAGTATTTT; cdr3_aa: CSVAYKSTDTQYF
v_call: TRBV7-9; j_call: TRBJ2-7; d_call: -; clone_size: -; cdr3_nt: TGTGCCAGCAGCGGACCTTTGAGGGGAGCCTACTACGAGCAGTACTTC; cdr3_aa: CASSGPLRGAYYEQYF
v_call: TRBV7-2; j_call: TRBJ1-1; d_call: -; clone_size: -; cdr3_nt: TGTGCCAGCAGCTTAGCGGGGGGAGGCACTGAAGCTTTCTTT; cdr3_aa: CASSLAGGGTEAFF